These 10 T cell receptor beta chains originate from one sample sequenced in a study of T cell repertoires in cytomegalovirus infection. Their antigens are not known. MiXCR, applied by TCRdb to the reads, yields one record per CDR3 protein. The sample consists of tens of thousands of distinct CDR3 sequences, 20% to 25% of them appearing once. What was sequenced was PBMCs, sequenced either directly or after in vitro stimulation (not recorded which). Receptors originate from a human donor in good health (CMV status not recorded). Some clones in this sample may be carry-over from other donors' samples.

This clonotype was seen a handful of times. V and J are TRBV11-2 and TRBJ1-4; the match to TRBD1 covers 8 bases. This CDR3 comprises 16 residues. The germline CDR1 and CDR2 sequences are SGHAT and FQNNGV. The trim removed 5 bases at V and 8 bases at J, leaving 13 bases unmatched. CDR3 in DNA: TGTGCCAGCAGCAGCACCCAGACAGGGGATGGCGAAAAACTGTTTTTT. It codes for CASSSTQTGDGEKLFF.

This clonotype was detected only a few times. The chain combines TRBV6-5 with TRBJ2-5; 13 bases match TRBD2. The CDR3 contains 18 residues. With 6 bases clipped from V and 4 bases from J, the junction kept 14 bases outside the gene matches. Germline loops: CDR1 MNHEY, CDR2 SVGAGI. CDR3 protein: CASSHRTWTSGRVETQYF. The CDR3 region has the DNA TGTGCCAGCAGCCACCGTACTTGGACTAGCGGGAGAGTAGAGACCCAGTACTTC.

This clonotype has only a few counts. This chain joins TRBV12-3 or TRBV12-4 and TRBJ2-7; possible D gene TRBD2, 6 bases. CDR3 size: 13 residues. With 0 bases removed from V and 6 bases from J, the gap between germline ends came to 9 bases. DNA of the CDR3: TGTGCCAGCAGTTTAGCGGGAGGTCTCGAGCAGTACTTC. It codes for CASSLAGGLEQYF.

V and J are TRBV18 and TRBJ2-1, with a possible D match to TRBD1 (6 bases). V lost 5 bases, J lost 7 bases, and 21 bases lay in between. This CDR3 spans 16 amino acids. The V gene's germline CDR1 is KGHSH and CDR2 LQKENI. CDR3 in amino acids: CASSAKTTRGPNEQFF. CDR3 sequence (DNA): TGTGCCAGCTCAGCGAAAACAACCAGGGGCCCGAATGAGCAGTTCTTC. Filled out from reference TRBV18 and TRBJ2-1, the complete variable domain reads NAGVMQNPRHLVRRRGQEARLRCSPMKGHSHVYWYRQLPEEGLKFMVYLQKENIIDESGMPKERFSAEFPKEGPSILRIQQVVRGDSAAYFCASSAKTTRGPNEQFFGPGTRLTVL.

As DNA, the CDR3 is TGTGCCACCAGCAGAGGCGACTCGGATGAAAAACTGTTTTTT. Its protein is CATSRGDSDEKLFF. The chain is built from TRBV15 and TRBJ1-4; D is undetermined. The length of the CDR3 is 14 residues. From germline, CDR1 is LNHNV and CDR2 YYDKDF (reference sequence). With 1 base removed from V and 6 bases from J, the gap between germline ends came to 9 bases. The full variable domain, rest sourced from reference TRBV15 and TRBJ1-4, is DAMVIQNPRYQVTQFGKPVTLSCSQTLNHNVMYWYQQKSSQAPKLLFHYYDKDFNNEADTPDNFQSRRPNTSFCFLDIRSPGLGDTAMYLCATSRGDSDEKLFFGSGTQLSVL.

This chain joins TRBV7-9 and TRBJ1-4; D may be TRBD1 (6 bases). V lost 4 bases, J lost 8 bases, and 14 bases lay in between. The CDR3 totals 14 residues. In germline, CDR1 is SEHNR, CDR2 FQNEAQ (reference sequence). DNA for the CDR3: TGTGCCAGCAGCTCCATGGGGGGCGACGAAAAACTGTTTTTT. Encoded protein: CASSSMGGDEKLFF.

The rearrangement links TRBV7-2 to TRBJ2-7; the D gene is possibly TRBD2 (6 bases). V dropped 6 bases and J dropped 6 bases, with 18 bases sitting between them. The V gene's germline CDR1 is SGHTA and CDR2 FQGNSA. This CDR3 is 14 amino acids long. The CDR3 is CASSTEGVFAEQYF. CDR3 sequence (DNA): TGTGCCAGCAGTACGGAGGGAGTTTTCGCCGAGCAGTACTTC.

This clonotype has only a few counts. This chain joins TRBV6-1 and TRBJ2-5, with 10 bases lining up with TRBD2. The CDR3 runs to 13 residues. V lost 7 bases, J lost 4 bases, and 3 bases stayed unmatched. CDR1 is MNHNS, CDR2 SASEGT, per germline. CDR3 protein: CASNSGRIETQYF. In DNA, the CDR3 is TGTGCCAGCAATAGCGGGAGGATAGAGACCCAGTACTTC.

Only a few counts were recorded for this clonotype. The gene calls are TRBV29-1 and TRBJ2-1, with D perhaps TRBD2 (5 bases). There are 14 residues in the CDR3. V was cut by 6 bases and J by 0 bases, with 12 bases left in between. Germline V gives CDR1 SQVTM, CDR2 ANQGSEA. The chain's CDR3 is CSVGGLSSYNEQFF. In DNA, the CDR3 is TGCAGCGTCGGAGGTCTGAGCTCCTACAATGAGCAGTTCTTC.

This clonotype was detected only a few times. V gene TRBV19 combines with J gene TRBJ1-1, with a tentative D call TRBD1 (6 bases). CDR1 is LNHDA, CDR2 SQIVND, per germline (reference sequence). The CDR3 extends over 14 amino acids. V was clipped by 7 bases and J by 6 bases, with 18 bases between them. This chain's CDR3 is CASIDAWDNSEAFF. CDR3 DNA sequence: TGTGCCAGTATCGATGCCTGGGACAACTCTGAAGCTTTCTTT.